The 5 T cell receptor beta chains given below trace back to one sample, sequenced in a study of human T cells and chemical hapten exposure (dated by TCRdb to about 2021). Receptor amplification or capture employed RACE. The instrument given in TCRdb is NextSeq 500. TCRdb reran the public reads through fastp at Q25 and MiXCR, keeping productive beta chains. Rows are combined by CDR3 protein, so each entry shows the most common genes and DNA. The table for this sample lists about 82,000 distinct CDR3 sequences; less than 8.5% of them were counted only once. The ten largest clones add up to roughly 1.4% of the sample. The time point label here, explained by the study, means: patch test 2, 6 weeks after DPC sensitization. The treatment or condition label on this specimen signifies: therapeutic diphenylcyclopropenone sensitization with weekly scalp DPC. The sample was whole blood, taken in connection with sensitization to the hapten diphenylcyclopropenone (DPC). The receptors were gathered from a woman aged 25 to 39 with alopecia areata. Some clones in this sample may be carry-over from other donors' samples.

This clonotype was observed many times. The CDR3: CASGRETGELFF. The CDR3 bases are TGTGCTAGTGGTCGCGAAACCGGGGAGCTGTTTTTT. The V gene is TRBV12-5, the J gene TRBJ2-2, with unresolved D. Germline CDR1 LGHNT, CDR2 FRNRAP. The CDR3 is made up of 12 amino acids. With 5 bases removed from V and 5 bases from J, the gap between germline ends came to 6 bases.

This clonotype was found many times. The chain is built from TRBV7-9 and TRBJ2-3; TRBD2 agrees at 10 bases. Germline V gene sequence: CDR1 SEHNR, CDR2 FQNEAQ (reference sequence). CDR3 size: 16 residues. The ends lost 8 bases at V and 9 bases at J; junction bases unmatched: 17. DNA for the CDR3: TGTGCCAGCCGAAGACTAGCGGGCCCGGTCCCCATCACGCAGTATTTT. This translates into CASRRLAGPVPITQYF.

The V call is TRBV7-2, the J call TRBJ1-1, with a weak D call TRBD1 (5 bases). The CDR3 sequence is 14 residues long. Germline values: CDR1 SGHTA, CDR2 FQGNSA. V lost 2 bases, J lost 5 bases, and 12 bases lay in between. CDR3 in amino acids: CASSLWGRYTEAFF. The CDR3 bases are TGTGCCAGCAGCTTATGGGGACGGTATACTGAAGCTTTCTTT.

The chain is built from TRBV19 and TRBJ1-1; D is ambiguous. This CDR3 contains 13 residues. CDR1 and CDR2 from the germline V gene are LNHDA and SQIVND (reference sequence). The V gene lost 5 bases and the J gene lost 0 bases, with 7 bases spanning the gap. The CDR3 bases are TGTGCCAGTAGTTGGTCTTTGAACACTGAAGCTTTCTTT. Its protein is CASSWSLNTEAFF.

This clonotype was recorded at least ten times. V and J are TRBV5-6 and TRBJ1-3; weak D call: TRBD1 (6 bases). Trimming left V 6 bases short and J 3 bases short, with 19 bases between. CDR1 and CDR2 (germline): SGHDT, YYEEEE. CDR3 size: 16 residues. CDR3: CASTLTRTDFGNTIYF. The CDR3 region has the DNA TGTGCCAGCACCCTCACCAGGACAGACTTTGGAAACACCATATATTTT.